The table lists the clone carrying this T cell receptor (beta chain) with a few counts. The antigen is unknown. PCR primers comprised 60 Vbeta and 13 Jbeta primers. Assay: immunoSEQ multiplex PCR; the TCRdb copy retains only in-frame clones and omits some. The sample contains around 150,000 clones, approximately 80% of which appear only once. These data belong to a study of cytomegalovirus exposure and HLA in healthy donors. General study points: Association of 16,951 TCR beta sequences with HLA alleles was found at 0.05 false discovery rate in a later analysis.

J lost 3 bases, V lost 1 base, and 4 bases had no gene match. Germline lookup yields CDR1 SEHNR and CDR2 FQNEAQ (reference sequence). The CDR3 has 15 residues. This receptor was obtained from a man aged 25 to 40 in good health and CMV-seronegative. The sequenced sample was PBMCs. The V gene is TRBV7-9, the J gene TRBJ2-7, with TRBD1 matching over 9 bases. CDR3 region: CASSLGQGVIYEQYF. CDR3 nucleotides: TGTGCCAGCAGCTTAGGACAGGGGGTAATCTACGAGCAGTACTTC.